This T cell receptor (beta chain) was sequenced during a study of siplizumab effects on memory and regulatory T cells. The repertoire was sequenced with immunoSEQ multiplex PCR; TCRdb's copy has only in-frame clones and lacks some. Of some 100,000 clones in the sample, 90% to 95% are singletons; the top ten hold around 0.6%. The CDR3 sequence is 14 residues long. Germline CDR1 SGHVS, CDR2 FQNEAQ. Trimming pared 1 base from V and 6 bases from J, leaving 12 bases between. The sample consisted of Tregs sorted from blood. V gene TRBV7-8 combines with J gene TRBJ1-1; D not resolved. The clonotype was recovered from a human donor in good health. This chain's CDR3 is CASSLGMWTAEAFF. The CDR3 DNA reads as TGTGCCAGCAGCTTAGGAATGTGGACGGCTGAAGCTTTCTTT.